The 2 T cell receptor beta chains below were found in one sample sequenced in a study of control samples from healthy donors and cancer patients (dated by TCRdb to about 2020). To prepare the library, the immunoSEQ multiplex PCR assay was applied. TCRdb retrieved this table from immuneACCESS and kept in-frame rearrangements only. Not all clones are present; in checked studies, unresolved V genes account for under half, and no reason is known for the remainder. This sample has 95,000 to 100,000 clones in its table, and roughly 78% of those were observed once. 2% to 2.5% of the sample goes to the ten largest clones. Input material: blood. Source of these receptors: a man in his 60s in good health.

The rearrangement links TRBV9 to TRBJ1-3; 10 bases line up with TRBD1. The CDR3 sequence is 16 residues long. CDR1 is SGDLS and CDR2 is YYNGEE in the germline V gene. Trimming took 3 bases from V and 4 from J; bases not matched to a gene: 7. The CDR3 DNA reads TGTGCCAGCAGCGGGGGGACAGGGGCAATCGGAAACACCATATATTTT. Its protein is CASSGGTGAIGNTIYF. Drawing the rest from reference TRBV9 and TRBJ1-3, the complete variable domain is DSGVTQTPKHLITATGQRVTLRCSPRSGDLSVYWYQQSLDQGLQFLIQYYNGEERAKGNILERFSAQQFPDLHSELNLSSLELGDSALYFCASSGGTGAIGNTIYFGEGSWLTVV.

The chain recombines TRBV11-3 with TRBJ2-3; D is possibly TRBD1 (6 bases). Trimming left V 3 bases short and J 0 bases short, with 10 bases between. This CDR3 has 15 residues. Germline CDR1 and CDR2: SGHNT and YENEEA. CDR3: CASSFQGRSTDTQYF. Written as DNA, the CDR3 is TGTGCCAGCAGCTTCCAGGGGCGTAGCACAGATACGCAGTATTTT.